One sample yielded the 27 T cell receptor beta chains listed below, sequenced in a study of response to subunit inactivated influenza vaccine. From the RT-PCR reads, TCRdb called clonotypes with MiXCR, one entry per CDR3 protein. The table has 700,000 to 900,000 distinct CDR3 sequences, 21% seen once. The material was PBMCs from blood, obtained 5 to 6 days after vaccination. All receptors derive from a man between 45 and 60 years old who received an inactivated influenza vaccine.

The chain joins TRBV12-3 or TRBV12-4 to TRBJ2-2; D is uncertain. The CDR3 totals 14 residues. V lost 2 bases, J lost 6 bases, and 10 bases lay in between. This CDR3 reads CASSLRRQAGELFF. CDR3 DNA: TGTGCCAGCAGTTTACGCAGGCAGGCCGGGGAGCTGTTTTTT.

The chain uses TRBV6-1 and TRBJ1-2; the D is unclear. Germline loops: CDR1 MNHNS, CDR2 SASEGT. With 4 bases removed from V and 0 bases from J, the gap between germline ends came to 18 bases. The CDR3 totals 17 residues. The CDR3 loop reads CASSVGYFPLANYGYTF. The CDR3 DNA is TGTGCCAGCAGTGTAGGATACTTCCCGTTAGCTAACTATGGCTACACCTTC.

Only a few counts were recorded for this clonotype. The chain employs TRBV6-5 and TRBJ1-1; D uncertain. This CDR3 is built from 14 residues. From germline, CDR1 is MNHEY and CDR2 SVGAGI. Trimming removed 2 bases at V and 1 base at J, with 8 bases between. In nucleotides, the CDR3 is TGTGCCAGCAGTTACCTGGCAGGGAACACTGAAGCTTTCTTT. Translating gives CASSYLAGNTEAFF.

The CDR3 DNA sequence: TGTGCCAGCAGCCCTCGGGGACAGGGGTACGTGGGCAATCAGCCCCAGCATTTT. It encodes CASSPRGQGYVGNQPQHF. J is TRBJ1-5 and V is TRBV27; 10 nucleotides align to TRBD1. V shed 6 bases and J 2 bases; nucleotides not matched to a gene: 13. Germline loops: CDR1 MNHEY, CDR2 SMNVEV (reference sequence). The CDR3 is 18 residues long.

This clonotype showed up just a few times. The chain carries TRBV29-1 and TRBJ2-5, with TRBD1 matching 7 bases. Trimming at V came to 4 bases and at J to 2 bases, leaving 7 bases not matched to a gene. The CDR3 spans 14 residues. Looked up from germline, CDR1 is SQVTM and CDR2 is ANQGSEA. The CDR3 DNA follows: TGCAGCGTTGCTGGGACAGACAATCAAGAGACCCAGTACTTC. It is translated as CSVAGTDNQETQYF.

The chain couples TRBV4-2 to TRBJ2-1; possibly TRBD1 or TRBD2 for D (5 bases each). CDR1 is LGHNA, CDR2 YNFKEQ, per germline. The length of the CDR3 is 13 residues. V was shortened by 6 bases and J by 8 bases, with 14 bases between the two germline ends. The CDR3 coding sequence is TGTGCCAGCAGTTTTGGGGGAAAGGATGAGCAGTTCTTC. It codes for CASSFGGKDEQFF.

This clonotype has more than one count but fewer than ten. The chain links TRBV29-1 to TRBJ2-5; D not certain. V lost 5 bases and J lost 5, with 12 bases in between. The CDR3 contains 12 residues. Germline values: CDR1 SQVTM, CDR2 ANQGSEA. The CDR3 sequence is CSVLTPAETQYF. The CDR3 DNA reads as TGCAGCGTTTTAACCCCGGCGGAGACCCAGTACTTC.

This clonotype appeared many times. J is TRBJ2-5 and V is TRBV29-1, with 11 bases aligning to TRBD1. The germline CDR1 and CDR2 sequences are SQVTM and ANQGSEA. With V trimmed by 7 bases and J by 3 bases, 7 bases remained unmatched. The CDR3 sequence is 14 residues long. CDR3 region: CSAPGTGGEETQYF. DNA of the CDR3: TGCAGCGCCCCCGGGACAGGGGGGGAAGAGACCCAGTACTTC.

There are many counts of this clonotype. The rearrangement uses TRBV18 and TRBJ1-1; 7 bases match TRBD1. CDR1 is KGHSH, CDR2 LQKENI, per germline. The CDR3 length is 13 residues. V lost 3 bases and J lost 4; bases outside the gene matches: 2. As DNA, the CDR3 is TGTGCCAGCTCACCGCAGGGGGGCACTGAAGCTTTCTTT. The encoded protein is CASSPQGGTEAFF.

The chain couples TRBV30 to TRBJ2-2, with TRBD1 identical over 8 bases. V was clipped by 4 bases and J by 2 bases; unmatched bases: 6. The V gene's germline CDR1 is GTSNPN and CDR2 SVGIG (reference sequence). CDR3 length: 15 amino acids. CDR3 loop: CAWKLGTGNTGELFF. The DNA of the CDR3 is TGTGCCTGGAAGCTCGGGACAGGCAACACCGGGGAGCTGTTTTTT.

The chain has TRBV20-1 and TRBJ2-3; D is uncertain. This CDR3 contains 13 residues. V gave up 3 bases and J gave up 0 bases, with 7 bases separating them. Per the germline V gene, CDR1 is DFQATT and CDR2 is SNEGSKA (reference sequence). The CDR3 protein is CSASEESTDTQYF. CDR3 coding DNA: TGCAGTGCTAGTGAGGAGAGCACAGATACGCAGTATTTT.

Only a few counts were recorded for this clonotype. V gene TRBV7-9 combines with J gene TRBJ2-7; weak D call: TRBD1 (6 bases). The CDR3 spans 15 residues. Trimming took off 2 bases at V and 2 bases at J, with 13 bases between the two ends. The germline V gene has CDR1 SEHNR and CDR2 FQNEAQ (reference sequence). This chain's CDR3 is CASSLLGTNPYEQYF. The CDR3, as DNA: TGTGCCAGCAGCTTACTTGGGACAAATCCCTACGAGCAGTACTTC.

The chain recombines TRBV28 with TRBJ2-7, with D uncertain. CDR1 is MDHEN, CDR2 SYDVKM, per germline. V was pared by 3 bases and J by 2 bases, with 8 bases between. The CDR3 sequence is 13 residues long. CDR3 protein: CASSFVSPYEQYF. The CDR3, as DNA: TGTGCCAGCAGTTTCGTCAGCCCCTACGAGCAGTACTTC.

The V gene is TRBV25-1, the J gene TRBJ2-7; D perhaps matches TRBD2 (6 bases). The CDR3 spans 14 residues. In germline, CDR1 is MGHDK, CDR2 SYGVNS. V gave up 4 bases and J gave up 3 bases, with 13 bases separating them. The CDR3 DNA is TGTGCCAGCAGTGCAACAGGAGGGGTCTACGAGCAGTACTTC. Protein sequence: CASSATGGVYEQYF.

This clonotype was detected only a few times. The CDR3 DNA sequence: TGTGCCAGCAGCCAAACAGGTTCAGGCACAGATACGCAGTATTTT. It yields the protein CASSQTGSGTDTQYF. The chain links TRBV7-6 to TRBJ2-3, with D perhaps matching TRBD1 (5 bases). The V gene lost 5 bases and the J gene lost 1 base, with 13 bases spanning the gap. The CDR3 consists of 15 residues. The germline gives CDR1 SGHVS, CDR2 FNYEAQ.

V and J are TRBV11-2 and TRBJ2-1, with D possibly TRBD2 on 6 matching bases. CDR3 size: 16 residues. Per germline, CDR1 SGHAT and CDR2 FQNNGV. V was trimmed by 3 bases and J by 2 bases, leaving 14 bases between them. The CDR3: CASSFALASAYNEQFF. For the CDR3, the DNA is TGTGCCAGCAGCTTTGCCCTAGCGTCCGCCTACAATGAGCAGTTCTTC. The full variable domain, with the rest looked up from reference TRBV11-2 and TRBJ2-1, is EAGVAQSPRYKIIEKRQSVAFWCNPISGHATLYWYQQILGQGPKLLIQFQNNGVVDDSQLPKDRFSAERLKGVDSTLKIQPAKLEDSAVYLCASSFALASAYNEQFFGPGTRLTVL.

Only a few counts were recorded for this clonotype. The CDR3 spells CSAPTQGSETQYF. CDR3 DNA: TGCAGTGCTCCCACACAGGGGTCGGAGACCCAGTACTTC. The J gene is TRBJ2-5, the V gene TRBV20-1; 7 bases agree with TRBD1. The J segment lost 5 bases and the V segment lost 5 bases, leaving 8 bases of the junction unmatched. CDR3 length equals 13 residues. CDR1 DFQATT and CDR2 SNEGSKA come from the germline V gene (reference sequence).

This clonotype was seen more than once but under ten times. This chain uses TRBV6-1 with TRBJ2-3, with 9 bases lining up with TRBD2. This CDR3 comprises 15 residues. Germline values: CDR1 MNHNS, CDR2 SASEGT. V lost 6 bases and J lost 7; bases outside the gene matches: 11. CDR3 sequence: CASSPILAGANTQYF. The CDR3 bases are TGTGCCAGCAGCCCAATATTAGCGGGAGCAAATACGCAGTATTTT.

This clonotype was observed at least ten times. The chain has TRBV7-9 and TRBJ2-5; 7 positions match TRBD1. After removal of 5 bases from V and 4 bases from J, the junction contained 10 bases not matched to a gene. CDR3 size: 15 residues. Germline loops: CDR1 SEHNR, CDR2 FQNEAQ (reference sequence). CDR3 sequence reads: CASSPGTVPLETQYF. The DNA for the CDR3 is TGTGCCAGCAGCCCGGGGACAGTACCACTAGAGACCCAGTACTTC.

V gene TRBV5-1 combines with J gene TRBJ2-3; 11 nucleotides align to TRBD2. Germline V lookup: CDR1 SGHRS, CDR2 YFSETQ. The ends lost 1 base at V and 8 bases at J; junction bases unmatched: 6. The CDR3 contains 15 residues. In DNA form, the CDR3 reads TGCGCCAGCAGCTTGACTAGCGGGAGTTCAGTTACGCAGTATTTT. As protein: CASSLTSGSSVTQYF.

In its sample, this clonotype was seen a few times. The chain combines TRBV4-3 with TRBJ2-2; D might be TRBD2 (6 bases). Germline CDR1 LGHNA, CDR2 YSLEER. There are 16 residues in the CDR3. The V end lost 1 base, the J end lost 0 bases, and 9 bases lay between the germline ends. The CDR3 is CASSQVWGANTGELFF. DNA for the CDR3: TGCGCCAGCAGCCAAGTCTGGGGGGCGAACACCGGGGAGCTGTTTTTT.

This chain joins TRBV5-1 and TRBJ2-1; 13 bases line up with TRBD2. The junction had 4 bases not matched to a gene; V was cut back by 4 bases and J by 0 bases. Per the germline V gene, CDR1 is SGHRS and CDR2 is YFSETQ. CDR3 size: 17 residues. This CDR3 is CASSVGLAGSSYNEQFF. DNA of the CDR3: TGCGCCAGCAGCGTGGGACTAGCGGGGAGCTCCTACAATGAGCAGTTCTTC. The full variable domain, rest sourced from reference TRBV5-1 and TRBJ2-1, is KAGVTQTPRYLIKTRGQQVTLSCSPISGHRSVSWYQQTPGQGLQFLFEYFSETQRNKGNFPGRFSGRQFSNSRSEMNVSTLELGDSALYLCASSVGLAGSSYNEQFFGPGTRLTVL.

This clonotype was seen a handful of times. The chain is built from TRBV20-1 and TRBJ2-3, with D perhaps TRBD2 (7 bases). The length of the CDR3 is 13 residues. The germline V gene has CDR1 DFQATT and CDR2 SNEGSKA (reference sequence). CDR3 loop: CSNPGGAADTQYF. In nucleotides, the CDR3 is TGCTCCAACCCTGGGGGGGCGGCAGATACGCAGTATTTT.

This clonotype turned up a few times. The rearrangement joins TRBV9 to TRBJ2-1, with TRBD2 as a possible D gene (5 bases). With 2 bases removed from V and 4 bases from J, the gap between germline ends came to 13 bases. This CDR3 is built from 15 residues. Germline V gene lookup returns CDR1 SGDLS and CDR2 YYNGEE. The chain's CDR3 is CASSVDEGIYNEQFF. The CDR3 region has the DNA TGTGCCAGCAGCGTGGATGAGGGAATTTACAATGAGCAGTTCTTC.

Only a few counts were recorded for this clonotype. The J gene is TRBJ2-7, the V gene TRBV7-2, with D unclear. This CDR3 has 14 amino acids. Germline V CDR1 and CDR2: SGHTA, FQGNSA. Trimming left V 5 bases short and J 8 bases short, with 19 bases between. CDR3 nucleotide sequence: TGTGCCAGCAGCCCAACCAATTTCCTTAGGAAGCAGTACTTC. Translating it yields CASSPTNFLRKQYF.

The table lists this clonotype with many counts. This chain uses TRBV20-1 with TRBJ2-5; D is tentatively TRBD1 or TRBD2 (5 bases each). CDR1 and CDR2 (germline): DFQATT, SNEGSKA (reference sequence). The CDR3 loop spans 18 amino acids. V was pared by 5 bases and J by 2 bases, with 27 bases between. The CDR3 is CSALFPLLGDRSQETQYF. The DNA for the CDR3 is TGCAGTGCTTTATTCCCCCTCTTGGGGGACCGAAGTCAAGAGACCCAGTACTTC.

This clonotype was detected a few times. The rearrangement links TRBV29-1 to TRBJ1-4, with D possibly matching TRBD1 (5 bases). This CDR3 is 15 amino acids long. CDR1 is SQVTM and CDR2 is ANQGSEA in the germline V gene. The germline V and J ends were trimmed by 2 bases and 5 bases, with 15 bases remaining between them. The CDR3 DNA reads as TGCAGCGTTGAATTAACTGGGCGGGGGAATGAAAAACTGTTTTTT. This translates into CSVELTGRGNEKLFF.